This T cell receptor (beta chain) emerged from a study of blood T cells in healthy people across ages. This CDR3 comprises 14 residues. V gave up 8 bases and J gave up 4 bases, with 17 bases separating them. In germline, CDR1 is LNHDA, CDR2 SQIVND (reference sequence). Combining a sample-barcoded 5' primer with a J-beta primer mix, a second PCR ran for roughly 6 to 12 cycles. TCRdb re-called the 5' RACE reads through MiXCR, storing one row per CDR3 protein. The repertoire consists of around 1,000,000 distinct CDR3 sequences, with approximately 25% occurring once and the leading ten covering approximately 0.7%. These data were also filed under a second study, of T cells of mothers and their children.

The rearrangement uses TRBV19 and TRBJ1-1; D possibly corresponds to TRBD1 (6 bases). This clonotype was sampled from a girl between 2 and 10 years old in good health. Sequencing was carried out using blood. The CDR3 coding sequence is TGTGCCAGTCGGGCCGGAGGGGGACCCACTGAAGCTTTCTTT. Its translation is CASRAGGGPTEAFF.